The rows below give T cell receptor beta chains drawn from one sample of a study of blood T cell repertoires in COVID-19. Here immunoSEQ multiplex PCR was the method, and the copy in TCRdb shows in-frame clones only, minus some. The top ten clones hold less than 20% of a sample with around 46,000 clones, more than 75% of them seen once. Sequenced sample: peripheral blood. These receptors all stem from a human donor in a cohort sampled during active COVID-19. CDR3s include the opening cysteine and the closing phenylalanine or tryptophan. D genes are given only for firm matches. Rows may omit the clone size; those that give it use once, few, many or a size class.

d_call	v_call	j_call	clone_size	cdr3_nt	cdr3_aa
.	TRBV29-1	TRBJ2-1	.	TGCAGCGCCCGCGGGAATGAGCAGTTCTTC	CSARGNEQFF
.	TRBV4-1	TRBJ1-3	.	TGCGCCAGCAGCCAATACTCGAGCTCTGGAAACACCATATATTTT	CASSQYSSSGNTIYF
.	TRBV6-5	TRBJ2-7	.	TGTGCCAGCAGTTTGGATAGCAGCGCCCGGTACGAGCAGTACTTC	CASSLDSSARYEQYF
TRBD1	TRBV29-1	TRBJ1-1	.	TGCAGCGTTGAGGACAGGGGGCGCGAGAAGGGAGCTTTCTTT	CSVEDRGREKGAFF
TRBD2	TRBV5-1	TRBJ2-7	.	TGCGCCAGCACCCTTCTAGCGGGAGACGAGCAGTACTTC	CASTLLAGDEQYF
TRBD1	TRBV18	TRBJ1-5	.	TGTGCCAGCTCACCAGACAGGGGAGGCAATCAGCCCCAGCATTTT	CASSPDRGGNQPQHF
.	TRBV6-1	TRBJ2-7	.	TGTGCCAGCAGTGATTCAAGATTGGGCCATACCTACGAGCAGTACTTC	CASSDSRLGHTYEQYF
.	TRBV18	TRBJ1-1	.	TGTGCCAGCTCACCAACGGTAAACACTGAAGCTTTCTTT	CASSPTVNTEAFF
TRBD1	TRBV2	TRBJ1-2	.	TGTGCCAGCAGTAACTACAGGGGGCGGGAAGGCTACACCTTC	CASSNYRGREGYTF
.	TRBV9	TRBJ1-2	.	TGTGCCAGCAGCCCCGTTAGCTATGGCTACACCTTC	CASSPVSYGYTF
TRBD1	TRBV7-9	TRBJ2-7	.	TGTGCCAGCAGCAAGGGACAGGCTGATTACGAGCAGTACTTC	CASSKGQADYEQYF
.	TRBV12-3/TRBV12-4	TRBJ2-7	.	TGTGCCAGCAGTTTTGGACAGCTTGGCGAGCAGTACTTC	CASSFGQLGEQYF
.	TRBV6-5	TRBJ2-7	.	TGTGCCAGCAGGAGGGACTTAGCGATCCCGAACGAGCAGTACTTC	CASRRDLAIPNEQYF
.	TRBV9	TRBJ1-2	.	TGTGCCAGCAGCGTAGCTCGCAAGGTAGACTTCAACTATGGCTACACCTTC	CASSVARKVDFNYGYTF
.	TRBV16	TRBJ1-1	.	TGTGCCAGCAGCCAATCGTCCCCCCTCAGGACTGATACTGAAGCTTTCTTT	CASSQSSPLRTDTEAFF
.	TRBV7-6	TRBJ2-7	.	TGTGCCAGCAGCTTACGGGGGAACGGCTACGAGCAGTACTTC	CASSLRGNGYEQYF
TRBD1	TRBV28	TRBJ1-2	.	TGTGCCAGCAGTCCGGGGGACAGGGTAGATGGCTACACCTTC	CASSPGDRVDGYTF
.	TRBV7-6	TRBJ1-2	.	TGTGCCAGCAGCTTAACTCCGGACAAGAACTATGGCTACACCTTC	CASSLTPDKNYGYTF
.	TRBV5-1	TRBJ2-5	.	TGCGCCAGCAGCTCGTATCTCGGCGGTCGCGAGGAGACCCAGTACTTC	CASSSYLGGREETQYF
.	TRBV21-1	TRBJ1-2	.	TGTGCCAGCACCGCCGGCATGGAACAGGAAGCCTATGGCTACACCTTC	CASTAGMEQEAYGYTF
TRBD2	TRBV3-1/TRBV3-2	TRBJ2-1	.	TGTGCCAGCAGCCAAGATCAGGGCGGGAGTCAGTTCTTC	CASSQDQGGSQFF
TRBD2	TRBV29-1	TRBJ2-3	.	TGCAGCGTTGTTGGACTAGCGGTTCAAGTTACGCAGTATTTT	CSVVGLAVQVTQYF
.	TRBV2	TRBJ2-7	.	TGTGCCAGCAGTAGACTAGTTGAAGGCTACGAGCAGTACTTC	CASSRLVEGYEQYF
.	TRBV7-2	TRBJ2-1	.	TGTGCCAGCAGCTTTCGGTTAGGGGCCTACAATGAGCAGTTCTTC	CASSFRLGAYNEQFF
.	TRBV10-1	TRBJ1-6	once	TGCGCCAGCAGTGCTACGTTAAATTCACCCCTCCACTTT	CASSATLNSPLHF
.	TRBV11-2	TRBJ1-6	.	TGTGCCAGCAGCTTAGCCCGAGGAGGACCCCTCCACTTT	CASSLARGGPLHF
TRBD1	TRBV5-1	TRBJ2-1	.	TGCGCCAGCAGGCGGGACAGGGGCTACAATGAGCAGTTCTTC	CASRRDRGYNEQFF
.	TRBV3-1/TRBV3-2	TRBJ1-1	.	TGTGCCAGCAGCCAATACAGGGAAGCTTTCTTT	CASSQYREAFF
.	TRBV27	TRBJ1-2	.	TGTGCCAGCAGTTTATCTCGGTACTATGGCTACACCTTC	CASSLSRYYGYTF
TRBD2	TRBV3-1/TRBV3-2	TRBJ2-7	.	TGTGCCAGCAGCCCGAGTGGCCTAGCGGGTATCTACGAGCAGTACTTC	CASSPSGLAGIYEQYF
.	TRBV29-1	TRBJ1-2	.	TGCAGCGTCCCTGACAGAGCTCCACTTGGCTACACCTTC	CSVPDRAPLGYTF
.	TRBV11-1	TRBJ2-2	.	TGTGCCAGCAGCCGACCCACGGGGGCGAACACCGGGGAGCTGTTTTTT	CASSRPTGANTGELFF
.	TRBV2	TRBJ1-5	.	TGTGCCAGCACGGTCGCAGGGAATCAGCCCCAGCATTTT	CASTVAGNQPQHF
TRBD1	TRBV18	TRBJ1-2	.	TGTGCCAGCTCACCGGACAGGGTGGGCGGCTACACCTTC	CASSPDRVGGYTF
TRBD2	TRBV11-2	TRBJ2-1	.	TGTGCCAGCAGCAACTTTGGACTAGTAGTCAATGAGCAGTTCTTC	CASSNFGLVVNEQFF
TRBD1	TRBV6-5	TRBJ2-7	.	TGTGCCAGCACCGGATACAGGGGTCGGGACGAGCAGTACTTC	CASTGYRGRDEQYF
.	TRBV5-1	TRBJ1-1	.	TGCGCCAGCAGCTTGGAGTGGGGAGCCACTGAAGCTTTCTTT	CASSLEWGATEAFF
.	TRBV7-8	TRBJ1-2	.	.	CASSSSIGGTGGGYGYTF
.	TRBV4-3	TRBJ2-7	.	TGCGCCAGCAGCCAAAGACAAAAACCCTACGAGCAGTACTTC	CASSQRQKPYEQYF
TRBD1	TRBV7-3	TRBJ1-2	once	TGTGCCAGCAGCTTGAACTACAGGGGTCCCCACTATGGCTACACCTTC	CASSLNYRGPHYGYTF
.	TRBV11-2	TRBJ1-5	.	TGTGCCAGCAGCTTAGCAAGGGACACTCTAGTTAATCAGCCCCAGCATTTT	CASSLARDTLVNQPQHF
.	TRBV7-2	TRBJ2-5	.	TGTGCCAGCAGCGTCGCTCCGGGAGAGACCCAGTACTTC	CASSVAPGETQYF
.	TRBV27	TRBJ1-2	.	TGTGTCAGCAGTCCCACAGGGTTTAACTATGGCTACACCTTC	CVSSPTGFNYGYTF